The present entry profiles one T cell receptor (beta chain) with its context. The antigen is unknown. This CDR3 region has 14 residues. V shed 0 bases, J shed 9 bases, and the junction held 7 bases outside the gene matches. Germline CDR1 SNHLY, CDR2 FYNNEI. This specimen comes from a study of siplizumab effects on memory and regulatory T cells. Study outcomes and limitations: Controls showed an average of roughly 27% Treg-derived mappable alloreactive CD4+ clones, while siplizumab showed roughly 74%.

Unstimulated subsets comprising naive, memory, effector memory and TEMRA cells were sequenced in three donor pairs. Sequencing used immunoSEQ multiplex PCR; TCRdb keeps in-frame clones, though not all of them. Of tens of thousands of clones in the sample, around 89% were seen once. This sequence originates from a human donor in good health. The chain links TRBV2 to TRBJ1-2; TRBD1 matches 7 bases. Material for sequencing was naive CD4+ T cells sorted from blood. The chain's CDR3 is CASSEAGDSESYTF. CDR3 nucleotide sequence: TGTGCCAGCAGTGAAGCGGGGGACAGTGAAAGCTACACCTTC.